The 15 T cell receptor beta chains in this list originate from one sample, sequenced in a study of metastatic and nonmetastatic thyroid tumors. TCRdb reassembled clones from the PCR reads with MiXCR. Of 24,000 or so clones listed, roughly 13% were seen once; the top ten hold around 5%. Each patient went into thyroid surgery without having received any treatment. Sample: blood. Every receptor here comes from a female donor with papillary thyroid cancer or a benign thyroid nodule (not recorded which). Some clones in this sample may be carry-over from other donors' samples.

This clone was seen ten or more times. This chain joins TRBV12-3 or TRBV12-4 and TRBJ1-2; D gene uncertain. V was trimmed by 4 bases and J by 10 bases, leaving 10 bases between them. This CDR3 is 11 amino acids long. The CDR3 DNA reads TGTGCCAGCAGTTCCTACATGGACTACACCTTC. Its translation is CASSSYMDYTF.

This clone was detected ten times or more. The CDR3 loop reads CASGTDKQGDTQPQHF. CDR3 DNA sequence: TGTGCCAGTGGAACGGATAAACAGGGGGACACGCAGCCCCAGCATTTT. The chain has TRBV19 and TRBJ1-5; TRBD1 matches 8 bases. Trimming cost V 8 bases and J 7 bases; bases outside gene matches: 16. In germline, CDR1 is LNHDA, CDR2 SQIVND (reference sequence). The CDR3 runs to 16 residues.

This clone was observed many times. The chain couples TRBV9 to TRBJ2-7, with D maybe TRBD1 (5 bases). V lost 0 bases and J 5 bases, leaving 12 bases between the germline ends. The length of the CDR3 is 14 residues. Germline V gene lookup returns CDR1 SGDLS and CDR2 YYNGEE. The CDR3 here is CASSVGQGTDEQYF. CDR3 in DNA: TGTGCCAGCAGCGTAGGGCAGGGAACCGACGAGCAGTACTTC.

Many counts were recorded for this clone. The chain has TRBV29-1 and TRBJ2-1; 7 bases are shared with TRBD2. This CDR3 contains 16 residues. V lost 3 bases, J lost 0 bases, and 8 bases stayed unmatched. Germline CDR1 is SQVTM and CDR2 is ANQGSEA. DNA for the CDR3: TGCAGCGTTGACCTACTAGCGCGATACTCCTACAATGAGCAGTTCTTC. Translation gives CSVDLLARYSYNEQFF.

This clone has at least ten counts. The CDR3 here is CASRRTASSYEQYF. In DNA form, the CDR3 reads TGTGCCAGCAGGAGGACGGCCAGCTCCTACGAGCAGTACTTC. The chain uses TRBV12-3 or TRBV12-4 and TRBJ2-7, with D unresolved. Trimming removed 6 bases from V and 0 bases from J, with 12 bases in between. This CDR3 contains 14 residues.

In this sample, this clone turned up many times. Written as DNA, the CDR3 is TGCGCCAGCAGCCAAGATGACTTGCCCAATGAGCAGTTCTTC. Protein product: CASSQDDLPNEQFF. The V and J genes are TRBV4-3 and TRBJ2-1; D unresolved. CDR3 size: 14 residues. The ends were cut back, 0 bases at V and 6 bases at J, with 9 bases in the middle. Per germline, CDR1 LGHNA and CDR2 YSLEER.

This clone was counted many times. The same CDR3 also results from other DNA sequences found in this sample. The V gene is TRBV12-5, the J gene TRBJ1-2, with D possibly being TRBD1 (6 bases). Germline lookup yields CDR1 LGHNT and CDR2 FRNRAP. The CDR3 is 12 amino acids. Trimming took off 2 bases at V and 9 bases at J, with 10 bases between the two ends. The CDR3 sequence is CASGLSRDSYTF. Here the CDR3 DNA reads TGTGCTAGTGGTTTGTCACGGGACAGCTACACCTTC.

This clone has a count of ten or more. This chain links TRBV28 with TRBJ1-2; D might be TRBD1 (5 bases). Per germline, CDR1 MDHEN and CDR2 SYDVKM. The V end was cut by 2 bases, the J end by 4 bases, with 20 bases between. The CDR3 is 17 amino acids. CDR3: CASSLKGYSGGSYGYTF. The CDR3 nucleotides read TGTGCCAGCAGTTTAAAGGGGTACTCCGGGGGAAGCTATGGCTACACCTTC.

This clone has ten or more counts. This CDR3 is CASRAPTDTQYF. CDR3 DNA sequence: TGTGCCAGCCGCGCACCCACAGATACGCAGTATTTT. The J gene is TRBJ2-3, the V gene TRBV2; D is unresolved. Germline V gives CDR1 SNHLY, CDR2 FYNNEI. V was shortened by 8 bases and J by 2 bases, with 8 bases between the two germline ends. The CDR3 runs to 12 residues. Combining the CDR3 with reference TRBV2 and TRBJ2-3 gives the whole variable domain EPEVTQTPSHQVTQMGQEVILRCVPISNHLYFYWYRQILGQKVEFLVSFYNNEISEKSEIFDDQFSVERPDGSNFTLKIRSTKLEDSAMYFCASRAPTDTQYFGPGTRLTVL.

This clone was picked up many times. The V gene is TRBV12-3 or TRBV12-4, the J gene TRBJ1-1, with D perhaps TRBD1 (5 bases). The CDR3 covers 19 residues. With 0 bases removed from V and 1 base from J, the gap between germline ends came to 21 bases. CDR3 DNA: TGTGCCAGCAGTTTAGCGCGAAGGGGAATTTATGGCTCGAACACTGAAGCTTTCTTT. Its protein is CASSLARRGIYGSNTEAFF.

This clone was observed at least ten times. The chain uses TRBV6-6 and TRBJ1-2; TRBD1 matches at 9 bases. The junction had 9 bases not matched to a gene; V was cut back by 0 bases and J by 7 bases. The CDR3 has 16 residues. Germline values: CDR1 MNHNY, CDR2 SVGAGI (reference sequence). The CDR3 DNA is TGTGCCAGCAGTTACTCCTCTTCCGGGACAGGGATTGGCTACACCTTC. It translates to CASSYSSSGTGIGYTF.

The chain recombines TRBV7-9 with TRBJ2-3; D is unresolved. Germline V CDR1 and CDR2: SEHNR, FQNEAQ (reference sequence). This CDR3 is built from 13 residues. The CDR3 region is CFSSPGFTDTQYF. CDR3 coding DNA: TGTTTCAGCAGTCCAGGATTCACAGATACGCAGTATTTT.

At least ten counts were recorded for this clone. The V call is TRBV4-3, the J call TRBJ2-7, with 9 nucleotides matching TRBD2. Germline CDR1 is LGHNA and CDR2 is YSLEER. V lost 4 bases and J lost 5; bases outside the gene matches: 9. The CDR3 has 15 amino acids. The CDR3 coding sequence is TGCGCCAGCAGCCCCTCGGCTAGCGGGATCGACGAGCAGTACTTC. Translating it yields CASSPSASGIDEQYF.

This clone was observed many times. The rearrangement joins TRBV20-1 to TRBJ2-1; D unresolved. The CDR3 length is 14 residues. CDR1 is DFQATT, CDR2 SNEGSKA, per germline (reference sequence). V shed 0 bases and J shed 5 bases, with 11 bases lying between them. DNA for the CDR3: TGCAGTGCTAGAGATCCCTTTCGGGACAATGAGCAGTTCTTC. Its protein is CSARDPFRDNEQFF.

The sample holds many counts of this clone. The CDR3 nucleotides are TGTGCCAGCAGCCTAAGACCGGGCGAACTTGGGAACGAGCAGTACTTC. Its protein product is CASSLRPGELGNEQYF. The chain has TRBV5-5 and TRBJ2-7, with unresolved D. The germline CDR1 and CDR2 sequences are SGHKS and YYEKEE (reference sequence). This CDR3 region has 16 residues. The V and J ends lost 4 bases and 5 bases respectively, with 22 bases between them.